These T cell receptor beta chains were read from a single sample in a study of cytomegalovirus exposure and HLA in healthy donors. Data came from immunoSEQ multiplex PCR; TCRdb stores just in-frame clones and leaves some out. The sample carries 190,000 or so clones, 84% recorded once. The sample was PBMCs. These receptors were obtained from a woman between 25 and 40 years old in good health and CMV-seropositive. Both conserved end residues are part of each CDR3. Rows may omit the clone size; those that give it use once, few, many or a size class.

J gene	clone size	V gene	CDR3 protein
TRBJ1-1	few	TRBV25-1	CASSEGRNTEAFF
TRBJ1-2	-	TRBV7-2	CASTLSVGGGNYGYTF
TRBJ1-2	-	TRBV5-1	CASREGMSENYGYTF
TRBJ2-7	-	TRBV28	CASSIGHRSYEQYF
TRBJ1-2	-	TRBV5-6	CASSLAPAGQVGYTF
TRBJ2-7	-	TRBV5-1	CASSPVLDRAGEQYF
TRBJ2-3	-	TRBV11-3	CASNLNRGGTDTQYF
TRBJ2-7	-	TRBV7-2	CASSLTNGQANF
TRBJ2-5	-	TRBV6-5	CASSYRLNGQETQYF
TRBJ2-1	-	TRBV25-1	CASSVRDNEQFF